The clone carrying this T cell receptor (beta chain) was picked up a small number of times. This entry is derived from a study of blood T cell repertoires in COVID-19. On the study more broadly: The analysed material was cDNA or gDNA that came from T cells, B-cell-depleted T cells, or PBMCs.

Sequencing used immunoSEQ multiplex PCR; TCRdb keeps in-frame clones, though not all of them. The data show roughly 260,000 clones, approximately 91% seen once. This CDR3 region has 15 residues. The junction had 5 bases not matched to a gene; V was cut back by 5 bases and J by 3 bases. The germline CDR1 and CDR2 sequences are SGHTA and FQGNSA. Sequencing input: peripheral blood. The TCR was taken from a woman aged 25-40 years with COVID-19, enrolled during active disease. This sequence joins TRBV7-2 and TRBJ2-2; 8 bases are shared with TRBD1. In DNA form, the CDR3 reads TGTGCCAGCAGCCTCGGACAGGGATACACCGGGGAGCTGTTTTTT. Protein sequence: CASSLGQGYTGELFF. Filled out from reference TRBV7-2 and TRBJ2-2, the complete variable domain reads GAGVSQSPSNKVTEKGKDVELRCDPISGHTALYWYRQSLGQGLEFLIYFQGNSAPDKSGLPSDRFSAERTGGSVSTLTIQRTQQEDSAVYLCASSLGQGYTGELFFGEGSRLTVL.